Listed here is a single T cell receptor (beta chain). Through template switching, UMIs that included a 6-nucleotide sample barcode were added. TCRdb reworked the 5' RACE reads into one entry per CDR3 protein, no DNA. Recorded for this sample: over 350,000 distinct CDR3 sequences. The data originate from a study of monozygotic twins with inflammatory bowel disease. The CDR3 is 15 residues long. Germline assignment: CDR1 SGHRS and CDR2 YFSETQ. Input material: blood. The chain uses TRBV5-1 and TRBJ2-3. This TCR came from a human donor with ulcerative colitis or Crohn's disease, or a healthy co-twin of an affected twin (not recorded which). CDR3: CASSLATGIIDTQYF.